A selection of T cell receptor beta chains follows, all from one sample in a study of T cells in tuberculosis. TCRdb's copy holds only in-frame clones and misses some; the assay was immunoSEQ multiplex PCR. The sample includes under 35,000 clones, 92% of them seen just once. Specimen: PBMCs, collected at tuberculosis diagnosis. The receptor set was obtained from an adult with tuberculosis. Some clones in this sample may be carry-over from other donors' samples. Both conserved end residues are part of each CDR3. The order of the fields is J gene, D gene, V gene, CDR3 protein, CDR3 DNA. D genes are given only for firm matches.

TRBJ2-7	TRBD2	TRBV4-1	CASSQGLAGILTYEQYF	TGCGCCAGCAGCCAAGGACTAGCGGGGATCCTTACCTACGAGCAGTACTTC
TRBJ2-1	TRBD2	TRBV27	CASSPLGLAGDNEQFF	TGTGCCAGCAGTCCATTAGGACTAGCGGGGGACAATGAGCAGTTCTTC
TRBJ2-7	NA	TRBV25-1	CASSELGGGPYEQYF	TGTGCCAGCAGTGAATTGGGAGGGGGTCCCTACGAGCAGTACTTC
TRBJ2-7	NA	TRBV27	CASSLSRGYEQYF	TGTGCCAGCAGTTTATCCAGGGGCTACGAGCAGTACTTC
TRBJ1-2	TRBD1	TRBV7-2	CASRIQGADGYTF	TGTGCCAGCAGGATACAGGGGGCGGATGGCTACACCTTC
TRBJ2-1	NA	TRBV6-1	CASSEERPDEQFF	TGTGCCAGCAGTGAAGAGAGGCCCGATGAGCAGTTCTTC
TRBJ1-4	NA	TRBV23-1	CASSQNPTVGQNEKLFF	TGCGCCAGCAGTCAAAACCCTACAGTGGGTCAGAATGAAAAACTGTTTTTT
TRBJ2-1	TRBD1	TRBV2	CASRERQGQFF	TGTGCCAGCAGAGAGAGACAGGGGCAGTTCTTC
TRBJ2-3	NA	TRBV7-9	CASIPMGSVDTQYF	TGTGCCAGCATACCCATGGGTAGCGTAGATACGCAGTATTTT
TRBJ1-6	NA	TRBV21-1	CASSKDGIGDNSPLHF	TGTGCCAGCAGCAAAGATGGTATAGGGGATAATTCACCCCTCCACTTT